This T cell receptor (beta chain) was captured by sequencing in a study of CD4 and CD8 cells across lung adenocarcinoma regions. This CDR3 spans 17 amino acids. The germline V and J ends were trimmed by 2 bases and 1 base, with 12 bases remaining between them. In germline, CDR1 is LGHDT, CDR2 YNNKEL (reference sequence). A single record per CDR3 protein comes from TCRdb applying MiXCR to the PCR reads. The sample includes about 20,000 distinct CDR3 sequences, approximately 52% of them seen just once. Localized lung adenocarcinoma, a non-small cell lung cancer, affected the donors. The receptor was isolated from a female donor with lung adenocarcinoma. The CD4 and CD8 labels of this study may be unreliable. The chain couples TRBV3-1 to TRBJ2-6; possible D gene TRBD1, 5 bases. The sequenced sample was CD8+ T cells from the center of a lung tumor. The CDR3 nucleotides are TGTGCCAGCAGCCAAACCCAACAGGTTTCTGGGGCCAACGTCCTGACTTTC. Translating it yields CASSQTQQVSGANVLTF.